The rows below give T cell receptor beta chains drawn from one sample of a study of CD8+ T cells in alopecia areata. Data came from immunoSEQ multiplex PCR; TCRdb stores just in-frame clones and leaves some out. The sample gives over 15,000 clones, 60% of which show up once; 9% to 15% is in the top ten. The specimen sequenced was skin. Receptors were obtained from a human donor with alopecia areata. Each CDR3 is given with its conserved first and last residue. Fields, in order: V gene, D gene, clone size, J gene, CDR3 protein, CDR3 DNA. A D gene is named only where the DNA matches it firmly. A clone size is listed for some rows: how often the clone was seen (once, few, many), or a class if it is expanded.

>TRBV14|-|-|TRBJ2-1
CASSQHHTTPGNEQFF
TGTGCCAGCAGCCAACATCATACGACTCCCGGCAATGAGCAGTTCTTC
>TRBV6-5|-|-|TRBJ1-1
CASSYSNHITEAFF
TGTGCCAGCAGTTACTCGAATCATATCACTGAAGCTTTCTTT
>TRBV30|-|-|TRBJ2-7
CAWSDWDGLTYEQYF
TGTGCCTGGAGTGACTGGGACGGGTTAACCTACGAGCAGTACTTC
>TRBV18|-|-|TRBJ2-1
CASSDWNNEQFF
TGTGCCAGCTCAGATTGGAACAATGAGCAGTTCTTC
>TRBV5-6|TRBD2|once|TRBJ2-7
CASSSWTSGNIYEQYF
TGTGCCAGCAGCTCGTGGACTAGCGGGAATATCTACGAGCAGTACTTC
>TRBV27|TRBD1|-|TRBJ2-7
CASSSLTGAYEQYF
TGTGCCAGCAGTTCCCTCACAGGGGCGTACGAGCAGTACTTC
>TRBV7-9|-|medium-sized|TRBJ2-3
CASSPRGPDTQYF
TGTGCCAGCAGCCCGAGGGGTCCCGATACGCAGTATTTT
>TRBV28|-|-|TRBJ2-4
CASSALYGRNQYF
TGTGCCAGCAGCGCCCTTTATGGTCGGAATCAGTACTTC
>TRBV27|TRBD1|few|TRBJ2-7
CASSMDRGTYEQYF
TGTGCCAGCAGTATGGACAGGGGAACCTACGAGCAGTACTTC
>TRBV7-9|-|few|TRBJ2-3
CASSLFPDTQYF
TGTGCCAGCAGCCTGTTTCCAGATACGCAGTATTTT
>TRBV6-5|-|-|TRBJ1-1
CASSYVGTRNTEAFF
TGTGCCAGCAGTTACGTCGGAACCAGGAACACTGAAGCTTTCTTT
>TRBV19|-|few|TRBJ1-2
CASSILDSRYGYTF
TGTGCCAGTAGTATTTTGGACAGCCGCTATGGCTACACCTTC
>TRBV27|TRBD2|few|TRBJ2-5
CASSLVSGSFGTQYF
TGTGCCAGCAGTTTGGTTAGCGGGAGTTTCGGGACCCAGTACTTC
>TRBV9|TRBD2|-|TRBJ2-1
CASSVLAGGYNEQFF
TGTGCCAGCAGCGTTCTTGCGGGGGGATACAATGAGCAGTTCTTC
>TRBV5-8|TRBD1|few|TRBJ2-4
CASSPTKGQGNIQYF
TGTGCCAGCAGCCCGACGAAAGGACAGGGAAACATTCAGTACTTC
>TRBV6-6|-|few|TRBJ2-7
CASRPGRDSYEQYF
TGTGCCAGCAGACCCGGTAGGGACTCCTACGAGCAGTACTTC
>TRBV9|TRBD2|once|TRBJ2-7
CASSELADSYEQYF
TGTGCCAGCAGCGAACTAGCGGACTCCTACGAGCAGTACTTC
>TRBV13|TRBD1|once|TRBJ1-2
CASSSGQGLNYGYTF
TGTGCCAGCAGCTCCGGACAGGGCCTAAACTATGGCTACACCTTC
>TRBV7-3|TRBD1|few|TRBJ1-2
CASSERAGGSGYTF
TGTGCCAGCAGCGAACGGGCAGGGGGCTCTGGCTACACCTTC
>TRBV2|-|-|TRBJ1-5
CASSGSISNQPQHF
TGTGCCAGCAGCGGTTCTATTAGCAATCAGCCCCAGCATTTT
>TRBV29-1|-|-|TRBJ2-1
CSGGYNEQFF
TGCAGCGGGGGATACAATGAGCAGTTCTTC
>TRBV11-1|-|few|TRBJ1-4
CASSRTGNEKLFF
TGTGCCAGCAGCCGTACAGGGAATGAAAAACTGTTTTTT
>TRBV28|-|few|TRBJ2-7
CASNFYSGRGWASSYEQYF
TGTGCCAGCAACTTTTACTCGGGCCGCGGGTGGGCAAGCTCCTACGAGCAGTACTTC
>TRBV9|TRBD2|-|TRBJ2-7
CASSHDEAGVPYEQYF
TGTGCCAGCAGCCACGATGAGGCGGGAGTCCCCTACGAGCAGTACTTC
>TRBV19|-|-|TRBJ2-1
CASSMGLNEQFF
TGTGCCAGTAGTATGGGGCTGAATGAGCAGTTCTTC
>TRBV7-2|TRBD2|large|TRBJ2-1
CASSLEGTSGRFYNEQFF
TGTGCCAGCAGCTTAGAAGGGACTAGCGGGAGATTTTACAATGAGCAGTTCTTC
>TRBV23-1|-|-|TRBJ1-1
CASSHSFHTEAFF
TGCGCCAGCAGTCATAGTTTCCACACTGAAGCTTTCTTT
>TRBV25-1|TRBD1|-|TRBJ2-1
CASNPDRGYNEQFF
TGTGCCAGCAACCCGGACAGGGGGTACAATGAGCAGTTCTTC
>TRBV28|-|-|TRBJ2-7
CASAQPRDPYEQYF
TGTGCCAGCGCGCAACCCCGGGACCCCTACGAGCAGTACTTC
>TRBV6-6|-|-|TRBJ2-1
CASSSPQIGSVGEQFF
TGTGCCAGCAGTTCCCCCCAGATCGGGAGCGTCGGTGAGCAGTTCTTC
>TRBV25-1|-|-|TRBJ1-2
CASSIYRKLGKTYGYTF
TGTGCCAGCAGTATATATAGAAAACTGGGAAAGACCTATGGCTACACCTTC
>TRBV27|-|-|TRBJ2-1
CASSLSRWNEQFF
TGTGCCAGCAGTTTATCGAGGTGGAATGAGCAGTTCTTC
>TRBV20-1|-|-|TRBJ2-5
CSASWRQTQYF
TGCAGTGCTAGTTGGCGGCAGACCCAGTACTTC
>TRBV27|-|-|TRBJ2-1
CASSFGLPAIEQFF
TGTGCCAGCAGTTTTGGGCTACCGGCGATTGAGCAGTTCTTC
>TRBV7-9|TRBD2|few|TRBJ2-2
CASSFNVGGRRTGELFF
TGTGCCAGCAGCTTCAACGTCGGCGGGAGAAGAACCGGGGAGCTGTTTTTT
>TRBV7-2|TRBD2|-|TRBJ2-5
CASSLASGHGEETQYF
TGTGCCAGCAGCTTAGCTAGCGGGCACGGGGAAGAGACCCAGTACTTC
>TRBV7-9|-|once|TRBJ2-7
CASSLAGDGSYEQYF
TGTGCCAGCAGCTTAGCAGGGGATGGCTCCTACGAGCAGTACTTC
>TRBV30|TRBD2|few|TRBJ2-7
CAWSNDREGFREQYF
TGTGCCTGGAGCAACGACCGGGAGGGCTTTAGGGAGCAGTACTTC
>TRBV7-6|TRBD2|-|TRBJ2-1
CASSDSGRALNEQFF
TGTGCCAGCAGCGATAGCGGGAGGGCCCTCAATGAGCAGTTCTTC
>TRBV28|-|-|TRBJ1-4
CASSLWGDEKLFF
TGTGCCAGCAGTTTATGGGGGGACGAAAAACTGTTTTTT
>TRBV7-9|TRBD1|-|TRBJ1-6
CASSWGGQGDSPLHF
TGTGCCAGCAGCTGGGGGGGACAGGGGGATTCACCCCTCCACTTT
>TRBV27|-|-|TRBJ2-1
CASIERAQSSYNEQFF
TGTGCCAGCATCGAGCGGGCCCAGAGCTCCTACAATGAGCAGTTCTTC
>TRBV27|-|-|TRBJ1-3
CASSRGRGGLGNTIYF
TGTGCCAGCAGCCGGGGCCGGGGGGGGCTTGGAAACACCATATATTTT